This T cell receptor (beta chain) derives from a study of blood T cell repertoires in COVID-19. Study overall: COVID-19 samples, acute and convalescent, were from the United States, Italy and Spain. Sample material is recorded as cDNA or gDNA derived from T cells, B-cell-depleted T cells, or PBMCs.

Germline V gene lookup returns CDR1 SEHNR and CDR2 FQNEAQ (reference sequence). This CDR3 is 18 amino acids long. Per the authors' pipeline: Reference gene primers were amplified, and this amplification served to estimate nucleated cell counts. The assay was immunoSEQ multiplex PCR, and TCRdb's table has in-frame clones only and misses some. Clone size and the V and J calls come from that table; the DNA yielded D and trimming. This repertoire shows a few hundred thousand clones, around nine tenths found once; its top ten account for around a tenth. This clone was found a few times. One end of the junction fails to match germline, which may point to a read error.

The chain carries TRBV7-9 and TRBJ2-5; the match to TRBD2 covers 10 bases. The specimen sequenced was peripheral blood. This clonotype originated in a middle-aged man who had recovered from COVID-19. CDR3 sequence: CASSSGGVSGRAQKTQYF. The CDR3 coding sequence is TGTGCCAGCAGCTCCGGGGGGGTGAGCGGGAGGGCCCAAAAGACCCAGTACTTC.